The 27 T cell receptor beta chains reported below all come from one sample, sequenced in a study of blood T cell repertoires in COVID-19 (dated by TCRdb to about 2020). Receptor amplification or capture employed the immunoSEQ multiplex PCR assay. TCRdb carries this immuneACCESS record with in-frame sequences only. Its versions omit some clonotypes, under half of them owing to an unresolved V gene in the studies checked, with the rest unexplained. This sample is represented by over 150,000 clones; around 87% of them were singletons. In total, the top ten clones hold 2.5% to 3.5% of the sample. The sequencing input was peripheral blood. Every receptor here comes from a man in his forties or fifties with active or convalescent COVID-19.

The rearrangement links TRBV4-1 to TRBJ2-7, with 7 bases aligning to TRBD2. The V segment lost 0 bases and the J segment 2 bases; nucleotides outside the gene matches: 1. In germline, CDR1 is MGHRA, CDR2 YSYEKL. The CDR3 is 14 residues long. CDR3 region: CASSQDLAAYEQYF. CDR3 coding DNA: TGCGCCAGCAGCCAAGATCTAGCGGCCTACGAGCAGTACTTC.

The V call is TRBV7-2, the J call TRBJ2-7; 11 nucleotides match TRBD2. Trimming removed 7 bases from V and 5 bases from J; junction bases left unmatched: 4. CDR1 and CDR2 (germline): SGHTA, FQGNSA. The CDR3 is 13 amino acids. The CDR3 DNA reads TGTGCCAGCAATAGCGGGGGGGCGCACGAGCAGTACTTC. Protein product: CASNSGGAHEQYF.

The chain is built from TRBV11-3 and TRBJ2-1; the D is unclear. V was clipped by 1 base and J by 5 bases, with 6 bases between them. In germline, CDR1 is SGHNT, CDR2 YENEEA. The CDR3 covers 13 residues. The CDR3 spells CASSLGANNEQFF. DNA for the CDR3: TGTGCCAGCAGCTTAGGTGCTAACAATGAGCAGTTCTTC.

The chain couples TRBV5-6 to TRBJ2-7, with TRBD1 matching 9 bases. This CDR3 comprises 15 residues. The germline CDR1 and CDR2 sequences are SGHDT and YYEEEE. V trimming: 3 bases; J trimming: 4 bases; junction bases outside the gene matches: 8. CDR3 DNA sequence: TGTGCCAGCAGCTCAGCGAGGACAGGGGAGTACGAGCAGTACTTC. This codes for CASSSARTGEYEQYF. The complete variable domain, with remaining parts taken from reference TRBV5-6 and TRBJ2-7, reads DAGVTQSPTHLIKTRGQQVTLRCSPKSGHDTVSWYQQALGQGPQFIFQYYEEEERQRGNFPDRFSGHQFPNYSSELNVNALLLGDSALYLCASSSARTGEYEQYFGPGTRLTVT.

The CDR3 bases are TGTGCCAGCAGTCAGCCAGGACAGAATAACTATGGCTACACCTTC. Its protein is CASSQPGQNNYGYTF. V usage is TRBV7-8 and J usage is TRBJ1-2, with a tentative D call TRBD1 (6 bases). This CDR3 contains 15 residues. V was trimmed by 6 bases and J by 1 base, leaving 15 bases between them. Germline-derived CDR1 and CDR2 are SGHVS and FQNEAQ.

This rearrangement joins TRBV2 to TRBJ2-7, with D maybe TRBD1 (6 bases). This CDR3 has 11 amino acids. Germline values: CDR1 SNHLY, CDR2 FYNNEI. Trimming took 7 bases from V and 6 from J, leaving 10 bases between them. This CDR3 reads CASTGESEQYF. In DNA form, the CDR3 reads TGTGCCAGCACAGGGGAGAGCGAGCAGTACTTC.

The chain links TRBV10-1 to TRBJ2-3, with 9 bases matching TRBD2. The V gene's germline CDR1 is WNHNN and CDR2 SYGVQD (reference sequence). V trimming: 9 bases; J trimming: 6 bases; junction bases outside the gene matches: 4. CDR3 length equals 12 residues. The CDR3 DNA reads as TGCGCCAGTAGCGGGGGTTTCGATACGCAGTATTTT. Its translation is CASSGGFDTQYF.

The chain uses TRBV27 and TRBJ2-7; 13 nucleotides match TRBD2. The length of the CDR3 is 16 residues. J was trimmed by 4 bases and V by 4 bases; bases with no gene match: 7. The germline gives CDR1 MNHEY, CDR2 SMNVEV (reference sequence). Here the CDR3 reads CASSSRTSGGAYEQYF. CDR3 sequence (DNA): TGTGCCAGCAGTTCGCGGACTAGCGGGGGAGCTTACGAGCAGTACTTC.

The chain carries TRBV19 and TRBJ2-1, with a possible D match to TRBD2 (7 bases). With 8 bases removed from V and 4 bases from J, the gap between germline ends came to 12 bases. The CDR3 length is 13 residues. The germline gives CDR1 LNHDA, CDR2 SQIVND (reference sequence). The CDR3 loop reads CASGGGLYNEQFF. CDR3 sequence (DNA): TGTGCCAGTGGGGGGGGGCTGTACAATGAGCAGTTCTTC.

This clone appeared a few times. The rearrangement links TRBV5-1 to TRBJ2-2; 10 positions match TRBD1. J was trimmed by 3 bases and V by 5 bases; bases with no gene match: 4. Germline lookup yields CDR1 SGHRS and CDR2 YFSETQ. The CDR3 length is 15 residues. DNA for the CDR3: TGCGCCAGCAGTAGGGGGACAGGGGACACCGGGGAGCTGTTTTTT. Its translation is CASSRGTGDTGELFF.

This clone has more than one count but fewer than ten. The V call is TRBV6-1, the J call TRBJ2-7, with D maybe TRBD2 (6 bases). V lost 1 base, J lost 3 bases, and 13 bases lay in between. CDR3 size: 15 residues. Germline CDR1 is MNHNS and CDR2 is SASEGT. This CDR3 reads CASSEGRGANYEQYF. The CDR3 DNA follows: TGTGCCAGCAGTGAAGGGCGCGGGGCAAACTACGAGCAGTACTTC.

This chain uses TRBV5-1 with TRBJ2-1, with 8 bases aligning to TRBD2. The V gene's germline CDR1 is SGHRS and CDR2 YFSETQ. J lost 8 bases, V lost 4 bases, and 8 bases had no gene match. There are 14 residues in the CDR3. The CDR3 protein is CASSPGGGEDEQFF. The CDR3 DNA is TGCGCCAGCAGCCCGGGAGGGGGAGAGGATGAGCAGTTCTTC. Drawing the rest from reference TRBV5-1 and TRBJ2-1, the complete variable domain is KAGVTQTPRYLIKTRGQQVTLSCSPISGHRSVSWYQQTPGQGLQFLFEYFSETQRNKGNFPGRFSGRQFSNSRSEMNVSTLELGDSALYLCASSPGGGEDEQFFGPGTRLTVL.

This clone occurred once. The chain uses TRBV27 and TRBJ1-6; D is unclear. Deletions cut 4 bases from V and 6 bases from J, with 10 bases between. This CDR3 is 14 amino acids long. The V gene's germline CDR1 is MNHEY and CDR2 SMNVEV (reference sequence). CDR3 sequence reads: CASSWEGANSPLHF. In nucleotides, the CDR3 is TGTGCCAGCAGTTGGGAGGGAGCTAATTCACCCCTCCACTTT.

This sequence joins TRBV4-3 and TRBJ1-1, with D possibly being TRBD1 (5 bases). V was trimmed by 0 bases and J by 6 bases, leaving 14 bases between them. The CDR3 loop spans 15 amino acids. CDR1 and CDR2 (germline): LGHNA, YSLEER. The CDR3 nucleotides read TGCGCCAGCAGCCAAGATCAGGTTGGGGGGGCTGAAGCTTTCTTT. Protein sequence: CASSQDQVGGAEAFF.

The rearrangement links TRBV7-2 to TRBJ2-3; 11 nucleotides line up with TRBD2. CDR3 length equals 16 residues. V lost 5 bases to trimming and J lost 2 bases; unmatched junction nucleotides: 6. Germline loops: CDR1 SGHTA, CDR2 FQGNSA. In DNA form, the CDR3 reads TGTGCCAGCAGCCTCAGACTAGCGGGGCCCACAGATACGCAGTATTTT. Its translation: CASSLRLAGPTDTQYF. Variable domain in full (rest from reference TRBV7-2 and TRBJ2-3): GAGVSQSPSNKVTEKGKDVELRCDPISGHTALYWYRQSLGQGLEFLIYFQGNSAPDKSGLPSDRFSAERTGGSVSTLTIQRTQQEDSAVYLCASSLRLAGPTDTQYFGPGTRLTVL.

The V call is TRBV6-5, the J call TRBJ2-7, with D perhaps matching TRBD2 (6 bases). The CDR3 contains 13 residues. Trimming cost V 8 bases and J 3 bases, with 14 bases left between them. CDR1 is MNHEY and CDR2 is SVGAGI in the germline V gene. CDR3 DNA sequence: TGTGCCAGCGTAGAGGGACTTGACTACGAGCAGTACTTC. Its protein is CASVEGLDYEQYF.

The chain has TRBV6-5 and TRBJ1-1; tentatively, D is TRBD1 (5 bases). Germline loops: CDR1 MNHEY, CDR2 SVGAGI. The V end lost 4 bases, the J end lost 5 bases, and 17 bases lay between the germline ends. CDR3 size: 15 residues. CDR3 nucleotide sequence: TGTGCCAGCAGTTCGGGGGAATGGAAGTTTACTGAAGCTTTCTTT. It codes for CASSSGEWKFTEAFF.

The chain links TRBV14 to TRBJ1-6, with D perhaps TRBD1 (5 bases). The V end lost 0 bases, the J end lost 11 bases, and 11 bases lay between the germline ends. The germline gives CDR1 SGHDN, CDR2 FVKESK. This CDR3 region has 14 residues. The CDR3 DNA sequence: TGTGCCAGCAGCCAAGATCCGGGGGTTCCACCCCTCCACTTT. Its translation: CASSQDPGVPPLHF.

The chain links TRBV4-1 to TRBJ2-7, with 8 positions matching TRBD1. Germline V gene sequence: CDR1 MGHRA, CDR2 YSYEKL. After removal of 1 base from V and 4 bases from J, the junction contained 0 bases not matched to a gene. The CDR3 length is 13 residues. This CDR3 is CASSQGTGYEQYF. The CDR3 DNA is TGCGCCAGCAGCCAAGGGACAGGGTACGAGCAGTACTTC.

The DNA of the CDR3 is TGTGCCAGCAGCCGAGACAGCTACACTGAAGCTTTCTTT. Its protein product is CASSRDSYTEAFF. The rearrangement uses TRBV28 and TRBJ1-1; D is perhaps TRBD1 (5 bases). Germline values: CDR1 MDHEN, CDR2 SYDVKM. The CDR3 consists of 13 residues. Trimming shortened V by 6 bases and J by 3 bases, and 11 bases separated the two germline ends.

The V gene is TRBV5-1, the J gene TRBJ2-7, with D possibly being TRBD2 (5 bases). Per germline, CDR1 SGHRS and CDR2 YFSETQ. V was shortened by 4 bases and J by 7 bases, with 15 bases between the two germline ends. This CDR3 region has 13 residues. For the CDR3, the DNA is TGCGCCAGCAGCGCGGGCGTGGAAGATGAGCAGTACTTC. It yields the protein CASSAGVEDEQYF. Together with reference TRBV5-1 and TRBJ2-7, the CDR3 gives the full variable domain: KAGVTQTPRYLIKTRGQQVTLSCSPISGHRSVSWYQQTPGQGLQFLFEYFSETQRNKGNFPGRFSGRQFSNSRSEMNVSTLELGDSALYLCASSAGVEDEQYFGPGTRLTVT.

This sequence joins TRBV29-1 and TRBJ1-2; 9 bases match TRBD1. The germline CDR1 and CDR2 sequences are SQVTM and ANQGSEA. The CDR3 length is 13 residues. V was pared by 7 bases and J by 0 bases, with 3 bases of the junction left unmatched. CDR3 sequence reads: CSGDREANYGYTF. DNA of the CDR3: TGCAGCGGGGACAGGGAGGCTAACTATGGCTACACCTTC.

Of note for this clone: One end of the junction is discordant with germline, which a read error may explain. This chain connects TRBV7-7 to TRBJ1-5; unclear D gene. Germline V gives CDR1 SSHAT, CDR2 FNYEAQ (reference sequence). This CDR3 has 14 residues. DNA for the CDR3: TGTGCTAGCAGATCTTCACAGACGAATCAGCCCCAGCATTTT. Protein: CASRSSQTNQPQHF.

The chain uses TRBV9 and TRBJ1-2; D unresolved. The CDR3 runs 14 residues. CDR1 and CDR2 (germline): SGDLS, YYNGEE. V was clipped by 4 bases and J by 2 bases, with 12 bases between them. The CDR3 bases are TGTGCCAGCAGCCCCCCGGAGATAAACTATGGCTACACCTTC. Translated: CASSPPEINYGYTF.

The chain couples TRBV7-2 to TRBJ2-1; 10 bases match TRBD2. The CDR3 extends over 16 amino acids. Germline loops: CDR1 SGHTA, CDR2 FQGNSA. Trimming removed 1 base from V and 7 bases from J; junction bases left unmatched: 7. The CDR3 region has the DNA TGTGCCAGCAGCTTAGTTGCAGCGGGGGGGCGGAATGAGCAGTTCTTC. This gives the protein CASSLVAAGGRNEQFF.

This sequence joins TRBV4-2 and TRBJ2-1, with D maybe TRBD2 (5 bases). CDR1 LGHNA and CDR2 YNFKEQ come from the germline V gene. Deletions cut 1 base from V and 9 bases from J, with 19 bases between. The CDR3 totals 16 residues. The CDR3 nucleotides read TGTGCCAGCAGCCAAGGGCTGCTAGCTAATAATGGTGAGCAGTTCTTC. Translating gives CASSQGLLANNGEQFF.

The chain's CDR3 is CASSLPGGVGELFF. In DNA, the CDR3 is TGTGCCAGCAGCCTCCCGGGGGGGGTCGGGGAGCTGTTTTTT. V usage is TRBV5-6 and J usage is TRBJ2-2; 8 bases are shared with TRBD2. Germline V CDR1 and CDR2: SGHDT, YYEEEE. This CDR3 spans 14 amino acids. With 4 bases clipped from V and 7 bases from J, the junction kept 6 bases outside the gene matches.